The entry that follows covers one T cell receptor (beta chain) sequence. As yet, its antigen is unknown. The data belong to a study of T cell responses to AZD1222 COVID-19 vaccine. General observations from the study: Baseline seropositivity characterized only 5 or 6 AZD1222 recipients. Females made up more of the donors, who were largely white British, and clonal diversity may have come out too low. Repertoire sampling occurred only after the peak T cell response.

The germline V gene has CDR1 LGHDT and CDR2 YNNKEL (reference sequence). With 0 bases removed from V and 5 bases from J, the gap between germline ends came to 10 bases. This CDR3 comprises 14 residues. Second doses that came at about 4 or about 12 weeks were put together. This table comes from immunoSEQ multiplex PCR, and its TCRdb copy is limited to in-frame clones, with some not included. The sample records about 79,000 clones, approximately 83% being singletons. The clonotype was recovered from an adult who received the AZD1222 COVID-19 vaccine. The rearrangement joins TRBV3-1 (or the pseudogene TRBV3-2) to TRBJ1-1; D perhaps matches TRBD1 (5 bases). Sequenced here: peripheral blood, sampled 28 days after the second AZD1222 dose. The CDR3 region is CASSQEPGNTEAFF. CDR3 in DNA: TGTGCCAGCAGCCAAGAACCAGGGAATACTGAAGCTTTCTTT.